Presented here are 27 T cell receptor beta chains from one specimen sequenced in a study of T cell repertoires in cytomegalovirus infection. The antigens these receptors bind are not known. TCRdb reprocessed the reads via MiXCR and lists one record per CDR3 protein. Altogether approximately 990,000 distinct CDR3 sequences are present, about a third being singletons, with the ten largest covering under 15%. This material consisted of cultured CD8+ T cells from PBMCs, taken from culture after CMV antigen stimulation. These receptors originate from a human donor in good health (CMV status not recorded). Some clones in this sample may be carry-over from other donors' samples.

V is TRBV5-1 and J is TRBJ2-7; 7 bases match TRBD1. The V and J ends lost 2 bases and 6 bases, in that order; junction bases with no gene match: 2. This CDR3 comprises 12 residues. Germline CDR1 SGHRS, CDR2 YFSETQ. The CDR3 loop reads CASSFRQGEQYF. As DNA, the CDR3 is TGCGCCAGCAGCTTCAGACAGGGCGAGCAGTACTTC.

The rearrangement uses TRBV9 and TRBJ2-1; weak D call: TRBD2 (6 bases). With 0 bases removed from V and 0 bases from J, the gap between germline ends came to 7 bases. Looked up from germline, CDR1 is SGDLS and CDR2 is YYNGEE. This CDR3 contains 15 residues. CDR3 DNA: TGTGCCAGCAGCGTAGGAGCGGGCTCCTACAATGAGCAGTTCTTC. It codes for CASSVGAGSYNEQFF.

The CDR3 reads CATSFGGTGELFF. CDR3 coding DNA: TGTGCCACCAGTTTCGGGGGCACCGGGGAGCTGTTTTTT. The chain combines TRBV24-1 with TRBJ2-2; D is possibly TRBD2 (6 bases). This CDR3 is built from 13 residues. Germline CDR1 reads KGHDR; CDR2 reads SFDVKD. Trimming took 6 bases from V and 4 from J, leaving 8 bases between them.

This clonotype showed up just a few times. The chain combines TRBV20-1 with TRBJ1-1; no definite D call. The CDR3 has 11 residues. CDR1 is DFQATT and CDR2 is SNEGSKA in the germline V gene (reference sequence). V shed 3 bases and J shed 5 bases, with 7 bases lying between them. In DNA, the CDR3 is TGCAGTGCTAGGGAGTTTACTGAAGCTTTCTTT. Translated: CSAREFTEAFF.

This clonotype has just a few counts. V and J are TRBV7-8 and TRBJ2-7; D possibly matches TRBD1 or TRBD2 (5 bases each). There are 14 residues in the CDR3. Trimming pared 5 bases from V and 3 bases from J, leaving 14 bases between. Germline loops: CDR1 SGHVS, CDR2 FQNEAQ. This chain's CDR3 is CASSTQGRSYEQYV. The CDR3 region has the DNA TGTGCCAGCAGCACGCAGGGACGGAGCTACGAGCAGTACGTC.

The chain links TRBV10-3 to TRBJ1-1; 7 nucleotides align to TRBD1. The CDR3 loop spans 15 amino acids. V lost 3 bases, J lost 1 base, and 5 bases stayed unmatched. From germline, CDR1 is ENHRY and CDR2 SYGVKD. The CDR3 protein is CAISEPGGRNTEAFF. As DNA, the CDR3 is TGTGCCATCAGTGAACCAGGGGGTAGGAACACTGAAGCTTTCTTT.

A note on this clonotype: A read error is possible here, since a much larger clone lies one base away. This chain connects TRBV7-9 to TRBJ2-5; 9 positions match TRBD1. CDR1 is SEHNR, CDR2 FQNEAQ, per germline (reference sequence). The CDR3 covers 14 residues. The CDR3 reads CVSSKQGAFETQYF. CDR3 bases: TGTGTCAGCAGCAAACAGGGGGCGTTCGAGACCCAGTACTTC. The entire variable domain, with the rest obtained from reference TRBV7-9 and TRBJ2-5, is as follows: DTGVSQNPRHKITKRGQNVTFRCDPISEHNRLYWYRQTLGQGPEFLTYFQNEAQLEKSRLLSDRFSAERPKGSFSTLEIQRTEQGDSAMYLCVSSKQGAFETQYFGPGTRLLVL.

This clonotype was recorded many times. The chain links TRBV7-6 to TRBJ2-1; D possibly corresponds to TRBD2 (6 bases). Germline-derived CDR1 and CDR2 are SGHVS and FNYEAQ. The CDR3 loop spans 15 amino acids. V lost 0 bases and J lost 8, with 14 bases in between. CDR3 nucleotides: TGTGCCAGCAGCTTAGCGCGTACCGGAGGGGATGAGCAGTTCTTC. Protein: CASSLARTGGDEQFF. The full variable domain, rest sourced from reference TRBV7-6 and TRBJ2-1, is GAGVSQSPRYKVTKRGQDVALRCDPISGHVSLYWYRQALGQGPEFLTYFNYEAQQDKSGLPNDRFSAERPEGSISTLTIQRTEQRDSAMYRCASSLARTGGDEQFFGPGTRLTVL.

This chain connects TRBV7-8 to TRBJ2-7; 9 bases align to TRBD2. The V segment lost 3 bases and the J segment 3 bases; nucleotides outside the gene matches: 3. Germline loops: CDR1 SGHVS, CDR2 FQNEAQ. CDR3 length: 14 residues. In DNA form, the CDR3 reads TGTGCCAGCAGCTTTTCGACTAGCGGCTACGAGCAGTACTTC. It specifies CASSFSTSGYEQYF.

This clonotype was counted a single time. J is TRBJ2-2 and V is TRBV5-6, with D possibly being TRBD1 (5 bases). Between the trimmed V and J ends, which lost 0 bases and 9 bases, there was a span of 12 bases. The CDR3 contains 14 residues. Germline CDR1 and CDR2: SGHDT and YYEEEE. CDR3 in amino acids: CASSLVAGFRELFF. As DNA, the CDR3 is TGTGCCAGCAGCTTGGTTGCAGGGTTTAGGGAGCTGTTTTTT.

This rearrangement joins TRBV11-3 to TRBJ2-2; 12 nucleotides agree with TRBD2. CDR3 length equals 16 residues. Germline CDR1 is SGHNT and CDR2 is YENEEA. After removal of 2 bases from V and 6 bases from J, the junction contained 4 bases not matched to a gene. The CDR3 loop is CASSLYLAGGPGELFF. The CDR3, as DNA: TGTGCCAGCAGCTTATACCTAGCGGGGGGGCCCGGGGAGCTGTTTTTT.

This chain joins TRBV7-9 and TRBJ2-7, with D perhaps assigned TRBD1 or TRBD2 (5 bases each). The CDR3 consists of 15 residues. V shed 0 bases and J shed 1 base, with 10 bases lying between them. Germline CDR1 reads SEHNR; CDR2 reads FQNEAQ (reference sequence). The CDR3 DNA sequence: TGTGCCAGCAGCTTAGCGTGGGACCCATCCTACGAGCAGTACTTC. This sequence encodes CASSLAWDPSYEQYF. Looking up the rest from reference TRBV7-9 and TRBJ2-7 gives the full variable domain: DTGVSQNPRHKITKRGQNVTFRCDPISEHNRLYWYRQTLGQGPEFLTYFQNEAQLEKSRLLSDRFSAERPKGSFSTLEIQRTEQGDSAMYLCASSLAWDPSYEQYFGPGTRLTVT.

In this sample, this clonotype turned up many times. This chain joins TRBV7-8 and TRBJ2-2; 7 bases are a match to TRBD1. V gave up 3 bases and J gave up 5 bases; unmatched junction bases: 9. The V gene's germline CDR1 is SGHVS and CDR2 FQNEAQ. The CDR3 sequence is 16 residues long. This CDR3 is CASSFLTAGGTGELFF. The CDR3 DNA reads TGTGCCAGCAGCTTCTTGACGGCAGGGGGAACCGGGGAGCTGTTTTTT.

At least ten counts were recorded for this clonotype. The genes are TRBV7-2 and TRBJ2-7, with 7 bases identical to TRBD1. The CDR3 loop spans 16 amino acids. Trimming removed 1 base from V and 5 bases from J; junction bases left unmatched: 11. The germline CDR1 and CDR2 sequences are SGHTA and FQGNSA. CDR3 coding DNA: TGTGCCAGCAGCTTAGTTCGCCAGGGGGTATATCACGAGCAGTACTTC. Residues: CASSLVRQGVYHEQYF.

This clonotype was observed a handful of times. The chain couples TRBV11-2 to TRBJ2-1; TRBD2 agrees at 8 bases. The CDR3 has 14 amino acids. After removal of 9 bases from V and 4 bases from J, the junction contained 8 bases not matched to a gene. Germline-derived CDR1 and CDR2 are SGHAT and FQNNGV. The CDR3 region has the DNA TGTGCCAGTCGCGGGGGGCCCCATTACAATGAGCAGTTCTTC. Its protein is CASRGGPHYNEQFF.

The chain carries TRBV27 and TRBJ2-1; D unclear. Germline CDR1 is MNHEY and CDR2 is SMNVEV (reference sequence). Trimming removed 5 bases from V and 2 bases from J, with 13 bases in between. This CDR3 has 15 amino acids. The CDR3 sequence: CASSTRTFPYNEQFF. Here the CDR3 DNA reads TGTGCCAGCAGTACCCGGACCTTCCCCTACAATGAGCAGTTCTTC.

This chain connects TRBV11-2 to TRBJ2-1; 10 nucleotides agree with TRBD1. Germline V gives CDR1 SGHAT, CDR2 FQNNGV. Unmatched junction bases numbered 3, after V lost 5 bases and J lost 5 bases. This CDR3 has 14 amino acids. This chain's CDR3 is CASSRDRGHNEQFF. DNA of the CDR3: TGTGCCAGCAGCCGGGACAGGGGACACAATGAGCAGTTCTTC.

The sample holds many counts of this clonotype. The rearrangement uses TRBV7-8 and TRBJ1-5; tentative D call: TRBD1 (5 bases). Germline V lookup: CDR1 SGHVS, CDR2 FQNEAQ. The CDR3 runs 15 residues. With 5 bases removed from V and 0 bases from J, the gap between germline ends came to 11 bases. The CDR3 bases are TGTGCCAGCAGCCTCCAGGGTAATAGCAATCAGCCCCAGCATTTT. Protein product: CASSLQGNSNQPQHF.

This clonotype came up a few times. The V gene is TRBV7-2, the J gene TRBJ2-5; 10 positions agree with TRBD2. The CDR3 covers 15 residues. The V gene's germline CDR1 is SGHTA and CDR2 FQGNSA. V lost 5 bases, J lost 3 bases, and 6 bases stayed unmatched. The CDR3, as DNA: TGTGCCAGCAGCCCCAAGCGGGGGGGGGAAGAGACCCAGTACTTC. Translating it yields CASSPKRGGEETQYF.

The genes are TRBV12-3 or TRBV12-4 and TRBJ1-2, with 8 bases aligning to TRBD1. The CDR3 length is 15 residues. The V segment lost 3 bases and the J segment 2 bases; nucleotides outside the gene matches: 5. The CDR3 reads CASSLEDRENYGYTF. The CDR3 region has the DNA TGTGCCAGCAGTTTGGAGGACAGGGAGAACTATGGCTACACCTTC.

This clonotype was picked up a small number of times. This chain uses TRBV10-2 with TRBJ2-3, with 9 positions matching TRBD2. Germline V gene sequence: CDR1 WSHSY, CDR2 SAAADI. This CDR3 is 15 amino acids long. The V gene end was trimmed by 2 bases and the J gene end by 1 base; junction bases not matched to a gene: 1. The CDR3 nucleotides are TGCGCCAGCAGTGAGCTAGCGGGGCGCACAGATACGCAGTATTTT. Its protein product is CASSELAGRTDTQYF.

This clonotype has more than one count but fewer than ten. The V call is TRBV5-6, the J call TRBJ2-1, with 9 bases fitting TRBD2. The V gene end was trimmed by 10 bases and the J gene end by 1 base; junction bases not matched to a gene: 9. CDR3 length: 15 residues. Germline assignment: CDR1 SGHDT and CDR2 YYEEEE. Here the CDR3 DNA reads TGTGCCGGGCACGTAGCGGGGGTATCCTACAATGAGCAGTTCTTC. Encoded protein: CAGHVAGVSYNEQFF.

The V gene is TRBV12-5, the J gene TRBJ2-3, with D perhaps matching TRBD1 (5 bases). The CDR3 sequence is 16 residues long. V lost 7 bases and J 0 bases, leaving 17 bases between the germline ends. Germline CDR1 is LGHNT and CDR2 is FRNRAP. The CDR3 region has the DNA TGTGCTAGTGCCCCAACGGCAGGGCTGAGCACAGATACGCAGTATTTT. Amino acid sequence: CASAPTAGLSTDTQYF.

This clonotype was observed a few times. The J gene is TRBJ2-3, the V gene TRBV7-9; TRBD2 matches at 7 bases. The CDR3 is 15 residues long. Germline V lookup: CDR1 SEHNR, CDR2 FQNEAQ (reference sequence). V was clipped by 5 bases and J by 0 bases; unmatched bases: 5. Written as DNA, the CDR3 is TGTGCCAGCAGCCCAAGGGAGGGGAGCACAGATACGCAGTATTTT. Amino acids: CASSPREGSTDTQYF.

This clonotype was found many times. The V and J genes are TRBV7-2 and TRBJ2-5, with 7 bases that match TRBD2. The V gene end was trimmed by 5 bases and the J gene end by 1 base; junction bases not matched to a gene: 4. Germline CDR1 reads SGHTA; CDR2 reads FQGNSA. This CDR3 contains 14 residues. CDR3 sequence reads: CASSGRGFQETQYF. CDR3 in DNA: TGTGCCAGCAGCGGGCGGGGGTTCCAAGAGACCCAGTACTTC.

In its sample, this clonotype was seen a few times. V and J are TRBV6-5 and TRBJ2-2, with TRBD2 identical over 15 bases. CDR1 MNHEY and CDR2 SVGAGI come from the germline V gene. The CDR3 has 20 residues. V lost 1 base and J lost 1; bases outside the gene matches: 7. CDR3 residues: CASSYYPGTSGGKNTGELFF. CDR3 nucleotides: TGTGCCAGCAGTTACTACCCCGGGACTAGCGGGGGGAAGAACACCGGGGAGCTGTTTTTT.

The rearrangement uses TRBV7-2 and TRBJ1-1; 7 positions match TRBD1. Germline V gene data show CDR1 as SGHTA and CDR2 as FQGNSA. The CDR3 sequence is 15 residues long. V shed 2 bases, J shed 7 bases, and the junction held 10 bases outside the gene matches. This CDR3 is CASSLFAGGEYEAFF. Written as DNA, the CDR3 is TGTGCCAGCAGCTTATTCGCAGGGGGTGAATATGAAGCTTTCTTT.